One sample yielded the 18 T cell receptor beta chains listed below, sequenced in a study of blood T cell repertoires in COVID-19. The assay was immunoSEQ multiplex PCR, and TCRdb's table has in-frame clones only and misses some. The data contain some 69,000 clones, 81% of them singletons. Sample: peripheral blood. These receptor sequences come from a woman aged 70-85 years with acute or convalescent COVID-19.

The chain employs TRBV19 and TRBJ1-6, with TRBD1 as a possible D gene (5 bases). CDR3 length: 12 amino acids. V lost 9 bases to trimming and J lost 7 bases, with 10 bases between them. CDR1 is LNHDA, CDR2 SQIVND, per germline (reference sequence). The CDR3 sequence is CASRGGNSPLHF. CDR3 bases: TGTGCCAGCCGGGGGGGGAATTCACCCCTCCACTTT.

V is TRBV11-3 and J is TRBJ2-1, with 10 bases matching TRBD2. Germline lookup yields CDR1 SGHNT and CDR2 YENEEA. Germline trimming cut 4 bases from V and 0 bases from J; bases unmatched to any gene: 9. The length of the CDR3 is 18 residues. CDR3 sequence reads: CASSSSGSFSSSYNEQFF. The CDR3 bases are TGTGCCAGCAGCTCTAGCGGGAGTTTTTCCTCCTCCTACAATGAGCAGTTCTTC.

This chain connects TRBV7-3 to TRBJ2-1, with D tentatively TRBD1 (5 bases). Germline-derived CDR1 and CDR2 are SGHTA and FQGTGA. V lost 5 bases to trimming and J lost 6 bases, with 8 bases between them. The CDR3 runs 12 residues. CDR3 sequence: CASSPGLNEQFF. The CDR3 DNA follows: TGTGCCAGCAGCCCAGGGCTCAATGAGCAGTTCTTC.

V usage is TRBV9 and J usage is TRBJ1-2, with D maybe TRBD1 (5 bases). Per the germline V gene, CDR1 is SGDLS and CDR2 is YYNGEE. The V end was cut by 3 bases, the J end by 4 bases, with 13 bases between. The length of the CDR3 is 14 residues. The chain's CDR3 is CASSELGAAYGYTF. CDR3 nucleotides: TGTGCCAGCAGCGAACTTGGGGCCGCCTATGGCTACACCTTC.

This clone was picked up a small number of times. V is TRBV25-1 and J is TRBJ2-1, with TRBD2 as a possible D gene (5 bases). There are 15 residues in the CDR3. Trimming removed 2 bases from V and 7 bases from J, with 15 bases in between. Per the germline V gene, CDR1 is MGHDK and CDR2 is SYGVNS. This chain's CDR3 is CASSEGKGRGNEQFF. CDR3 nucleotides: TGTGCCAGCAGTGAAGGGAAGGGTCGAGGGAATGAGCAGTTCTTC.

This clone occurred once. The chain uses TRBV3-1 (or the pseudogene TRBV3-2) and TRBJ2-7, with 9 bases that match TRBD1. The CDR3 has 15 amino acids. CDR1 is LGHDT, CDR2 YNNKEL, per germline (reference sequence). Trimming removed 4 bases from V and 5 bases from J; junction bases left unmatched: 9. The CDR3 reads CASSRPGTGFHEQYF. CDR3 coding DNA: TGTGCCAGCAGCCGTCCCGGGACAGGGTTCCACGAGCAGTACTTC.

This clone was observed a handful of times. This chain connects TRBV29-1 to TRBJ2-1; 8 bases map to TRBD1. V shed 3 bases, J shed 6 bases, and the junction held 7 bases outside the gene matches. Germline V gene sequence: CDR1 SQVTM, CDR2 ANQGSEA. The CDR3 sequence is 14 residues long. CDR3 amino acids: CSVEDREWSNEQFF. CDR3 sequence (DNA): TGCAGCGTTGAGGACAGGGAATGGTCCAATGAGCAGTTCTTC.

The chain combines TRBV5-1 with TRBJ1-6; tentative D call: TRBD1 (5 bases). CDR3 length: 16 amino acids. V lost 0 bases, J lost 10 bases, and 17 bases lay in between. The germline gives CDR1 SGHRS, CDR2 YFSETQ. The CDR3 here is CASSLGAGLRMSPLHF. The CDR3 DNA reads TGCGCCAGCAGCTTGGGAGCGGGGCTCCGGATGTCACCCCTCCACTTT. Drawing the rest from reference TRBV5-1 and TRBJ1-6, the complete variable domain is KAGVTQTPRYLIKTRGQQVTLSCSPISGHRSVSWYQQTPGQGLQFLFEYFSETQRNKGNFPGRFSGRQFSNSRSEMNVSTLELGDSALYLCASSLGAGLRMSPLHFGNGTRLTVT.

The J gene is TRBJ1-5, the V gene TRBV28; D is uncertain. Germline V lookup: CDR1 MDHEN, CDR2 SYDVKM. The V end lost 8 bases, the J end lost 1 base, and 15 bases lay between the germline ends. The CDR3 has 15 amino acids. Here the CDR3 reads CASLQGRSSNQPQHF. The CDR3 bases are TGTGCCAGCCTCCAAGGGAGGTCGAGCAATCAGCCCCAGCATTTT.

In DNA form, the CDR3 reads TGTGCCAGCAGCAACTCGGACAACACAGATACGCAGTATTTT. Its protein is CASSNSDNTDTQYF. J is TRBJ2-3 and V is TRBV5-5; D is possibly TRBD1 (5 bases). The CDR3 is 14 amino acids. Trimming took 4 bases from V and 2 from J, leaving 11 bases between them. Germline V gene lookup returns CDR1 SGHKS and CDR2 YYEKEE (reference sequence).

The chain employs TRBV11-3 and TRBJ2-7, with 7 bases identical to TRBD2. This CDR3 has 15 residues. The germline V gene has CDR1 SGHNT and CDR2 YENEEA. The V and J ends lost 1 base and 4 bases, in that order; junction bases with no gene match: 7. The CDR3 spells CASSLVAGAIYEQYF. In nucleotides, the CDR3 is TGTGCCAGCAGCTTAGTGGCGGGAGCAATTTACGAGCAGTACTTC.

The genes are TRBV24-1 and TRBJ2-7; D remains ambiguous. CDR3 length: 14 amino acids. V lost 4 bases to trimming and J lost 4 bases, with 13 bases between them. Per germline, CDR1 KGHDR and CDR2 SFDVKD. The CDR3 loop reads CATSDPMVAYEQYF. The CDR3, as DNA: TGTGCCACCAGTGACCCGATGGTGGCTTACGAGCAGTACTTC.

J is TRBJ1-6 and V is TRBV7-2; 7 bases align to TRBD1. The CDR3 is made up of 16 amino acids. Looked up from germline, CDR1 is SGHTA and CDR2 is FQGNSA. The ends lost 6 bases at V and 9 bases at J; junction bases unmatched: 14. CDR3 DNA: TGTGCCAGCAGTCACCAAACTAGGGGGCCGGGTTCACCCCTCCACTTT. It specifies CASSHQTRGPGSPLHF.

J is TRBJ2-1 and V is TRBV6-2 or TRBV6-3, with a weak D call TRBD2 (7 bases). CDR1 and CDR2 from the germline V gene are MNHEY and SVGEGT. Trimming removed 6 bases at V and 4 bases at J, with 19 bases between. This CDR3 has 16 residues. The CDR3 sequence: CASSTPGRGQYNEQFF. CDR3 nucleotides: TGTGCCAGCAGCACTCCGGGGCGGGGGCAATACAATGAGCAGTTCTTC.

The chain is built from TRBV11-2 and TRBJ1-2; 7 bases align to TRBD1. In germline, CDR1 is SGHAT, CDR2 FQNNGV. The junction had 5 bases not matched to a gene; V was cut back by 2 bases and J by 5 bases. There are 14 residues in the CDR3. The CDR3 DNA is TGTGCCAGCAGCTTACGACAGGGAAGGTATGGCTACACCTTC. It yields the protein CASSLRQGRYGYTF.

This clone was seen more than once but under ten times. The chain joins TRBV19 to TRBJ2-7; 12 bases are a match to TRBD1. Germline V lookup: CDR1 LNHDA, CDR2 SQIVND (reference sequence). Germline trimming cut 5 bases from V and 11 bases from J; bases unmatched to any gene: 7. This CDR3 is built from 13 residues. The CDR3 is CASSEGQGASKYF. CDR3 DNA: TGTGCCAGTAGTGAGGGACAGGGGGCGTCAAAGTACTTC.

This chain links TRBV18 with TRBJ2-7; TRBD2 is a possible D gene (5 bases). This CDR3 is built from 13 residues. V lost 3 bases to trimming and J lost 6 bases, with 12 bases between them. Germline values: CDR1 KGHSH, CDR2 LQKENI. The DNA for the CDR3 is TGTGCCAGCTCACCCGGGGTCTTAGGCGAGCAGTACTTC. It specifies CASSPGVLGEQYF.

V usage is TRBV11-2 and J usage is TRBJ2-7; 10 bases are shared with TRBD1. V lost 5 bases to trimming and J lost 5 bases; unmatched junction nucleotides: 9. The germline V gene has CDR1 SGHAT and CDR2 FQNNGV. This CDR3 is built from 15 residues. In DNA form, the CDR3 reads TGTGCCAGCAGCCCGTACCGGGACAGGGGAAACGAGCAGTACTTC. Protein sequence: CASSPYRDRGNEQYF.